This TCR beta chain stems from a study of Ad26.COV2.S vaccination and SARS-CoV-2 variants (dated by TCRdb to the early 2020s). A note on the overall study: Donors in the vaccine arm were drawn from COV1001, a multicentre, randomized, double-blind, placebo-controlled phase I-IIa trial testing Ad26.COV2.S in healthy adults. Investigators remained blinded to trial group allocation during experiments and outcome assessment. Sequencing of the TCRbeta repertoire served to evaluate the specificity and breadth of SARS-CoV-2-reactive T cell receptors following Ad26.COV2.S vaccination. The TCR-sequenced set comprised around 30 samples: around 20 Ad26.COV2.S vaccine recipients, 5 placebo recipients and 8 SARS-CoV-2 convalescent individuals. Ad26.COV2.S was given intramuscularly at 5x10^10 or 1x10^11 viral particles, as a single shot or as two shots 56 days apart. Participants in the trial were split at random into five groups of five each, receiving low-dose or high-dose Ad26.COV2.S once or twice, or else placebo on both occasions.

Read against the paper, the sample's treatment or condition label means: roughly 20 received Ad26.COV2.S at low or high dose, single or two shots; about five received placebo; per-sample allocation not given. For vaccine and placebo recipients, the sequenced repertoires came from samples collected on day 63 after the first injection. Cohort 1b enrolled about 25 adults aged 18-55 years at a single site in Boston, USA, between 29 July and 7 August 2020. Ad26.COV2.S was a replication-incompetent adenovirus type 26 vector that expressed a prefusion-stabilized SARS-CoV-2 spike protein derived from the original Wuhan strain. The investigation overall reported the following: Ad26.COV2.S recipients had higher spike-specific TCR breadth than placebo recipients (P = 0.0014). The study was not powered for comparison of responses between vaccine doses or regimens. Vaccine and placebo recipients had comparable non-spike TCR breadth, which fits with the vaccine containing only spike. After vaccination, spike-specific CD8+ and CD4+ T cell responses were reported to show substantial breadth. The authors noted that total T cell responses may have been underestimated by the TCR breadth and depth analyses.

The germline V gene (reference sequence) yields LNHNV for CDR1 and YYDKDF for CDR2. V lost 3 bases and J lost 5 bases, and the count of bases not matched to a germline gene is 0. Including cysteine and phenylalanine, the CDR3 has 13 amino acids. The retained sequence is limited to the CDR3, 39 bases, with the frame set at the first base. The immunoSEQ Assay was used to sequence TCRbeta CDR3 regions. After extraction, genomic DNA underwent amplification by bias-controlled multiplex PCR, followed by high-throughput sequencing. Per the original workflow: To quantify the absolute abundance of every unique TCRbeta CDR3 region, sequences were collapsed and filtered. T cell fraction was estimated by normalizing TCRbeta template counts to usable DNA, which was measured by amplifying reference genes present in all nucleated cells. Repertoire TCRs were annotated as SARS-CoV-2-specific when V gene, CDR3 amino acid sequence and J gene were exactly matched to a known reactive TCR set. The reference SARS-CoV-2 TCR set was obtained from MIRA and was filtered for enrichment in COVID-19-positive ImmuneCODE repertoires, whereby public or cross-reactive TCRs were removed. Based on the MIRA antigens, annotated TCRs were further analysed at the level of specific ORF or position within ORF. Depth was the summed frequency of annotated unique rearrangements, while breadth was defined as annotated unique rearrangements over total unique productive rearrangements. TCR breadth was compared between groups using two-sided Wilcoxon rank-sum tests. TCRdb took this table from immuneACCESS and kept in-frame rearrangements with V and J called. Such tables lack part of the clones; where checked against another copy, unresolved V genes explain under half of the gap, and the rest is unexplained. Clone size and V and J calls were adopted from that table, with D and trimming inferred from the DNA. The sample contains 500,000 or so clones, roughly 89% of them found a single time. The ten biggest clones cover roughly 2.5% of the sample.

In the case of this clone: The antigen it binds to is not known. There are no base qualities to consult, and no much larger clone falls within one base.

The sample consisted of peripheral blood, taken in a trial of Ad26.COV2.S vaccine versus placebo. This receptor was obtained from a person between 18 and 65 years old who received the Ad26.COV2.S COVID-19 vaccine or a placebo. Recombination joined TRBV15 with TRBJ1-4, with 7 central nucleotides matching TRBD1. DNA sequence: TGTGCCACCAGCAGGGACAGGAATGAAAAACTGTTTTTT. Its protein product is CATSRDRNEKLFF.